This T cell receptor beta chain comes out of a study of response to subunit inactivated influenza vaccine. Study results and limitations: Only a handful of new T cells, the authors suggested, are recruited with each seasonal influenza vaccination.

The CDR3 totals 14 residues. V was trimmed by 4 bases and J by 4 bases, leaving 12 bases between them. CDR1 is LGHNA and CDR2 is YNFKEQ in the germline V gene. TCRdb re-called the RT-PCR reads through MiXCR, storing one row per CDR3 protein. The sample consists of approximately 530,000 distinct CDR3 sequences, approximately 7.3% of them appearing once. This clonotype was seen many times. Antigen specificity is unknown. Source: PBMCs from blood, taken around 25 months after vaccination. The V gene is TRBV4-2, the J gene TRBJ2-3, with a tentative D call TRBD2 (5 bases). The source is a man aged 50 to 69 who received an inactivated influenza vaccine. In DNA form, the CDR3 reads TGTGCCAGCAGCCCCGGGATAGGATCAGATACGCAGTATTTT. Protein: CASSPGIGSDTQYF.